A selection of T cell receptor beta chains follows, all from one sample in a study of early T cells in non-severe SARS-CoV-2 infection. TCRdb re-called the 5' RACE reads with MiXCR, one entry per CDR3 protein. This sample carries approximately 97,000 distinct CDR3 sequences, about 10% of them seen once, and the ten largest clones take less than 5.5%. The sequencing here drew on whole blood, taken at baseline. These receptors originate from an adult who was a healthcare worker with PCR-confirmed SARS-CoV-2 infection or an uninfected control (not recorded which). Each CDR3 is given with its conserved first and last residue. The D gene is left open where the match is weak. Rows may omit the clone size; those that give it use once, few, many or a size class.

DNA	CDR3	V	J	D	size
TGCAGTGCTAGGCGGACTAGCGGGATTACCGGGGAGCTGTTTTTT	CSARRTSGITGELFF	TRBV20-1	TRBJ2-2	TRBD2	many
TGTGCCAGCAGCTTGGCTGGGACTAGGGCCACAGATACGCAGTATTTT	CASSLAGTRATDTQYF	TRBV5-4	TRBJ2-3	TRBD2	NA
TGTGCCAGCAGTTTCGCTAGCGGGAGCACAGATACGCAGTATTTT	CASSFASGSTDTQYF	TRBV12-3/TRBV12-4	TRBJ2-3	TRBD2	NA
TGTGCCAGCAGCTCGCCGGGACTAGGGACTGAAGCTTTCTTT	CASSSPGLGTEAFF	TRBV3-1	TRBJ1-1	NA	many
TGCAGTGCTGGGACTAGCGGGAGCTGGGAGACCCAGTACTTC	CSAGTSGSWETQYF	TRBV20-1	TRBJ2-5	TRBD2	many
TGCAGCGTTGACCCGGGACAGGATAACTATGGCTACACCTTC	CSVDPGQDNYGYTF	TRBV29-1	TRBJ1-2	TRBD1	NA
TGTGCCAGCAGCGTAGACGGCGGGGCGGGAGGGAACATTCAGTACTTC	CASSVDGGAGGNIQYF	TRBV9	TRBJ2-4	TRBD2	NA
TGTGCCAGCCTCAGGGGTTACAATGAGCAGTTCTTC	CASLRGYNEQFF	TRBV28	TRBJ2-1	NA	many
TGTGCCAGCAGCTCAGGACAGGGGGTTGCCAAAAACATTCAGTACTTC	CASSSGQGVAKNIQYF	TRBV11-2	TRBJ2-4	TRBD1	few
TGTGCCAGCAGCACACAGGGTGGCGAGCAGTACTTC	CASSTQGGEQYF	TRBV7-3	TRBJ2-7	NA	NA
TGTGCCGCGAGGGGGGAGGGAACAGATACGCAGTATTTT	CAARGEGTDTQYF	TRBV7-2	TRBJ2-3	NA	few
TGTGCCAGCAGTCTCGTTGGGTCCTACGAGCAGTACTTC	CASSLVGSYEQYF	TRBV28	TRBJ2-7	NA	NA
TGTGCCAGCAGCGTAGCCCTGCGGGGGGGCGAAGATACGCAGTATTTT	CASSVALRGGEDTQYF	TRBV9	TRBJ2-3	TRBD2	NA
TGTGCCAGCAGCTTAGCAGGGGGGGCCAACACCGGGGAGCTGTTTTTT	CASSLAGGANTGELFF	TRBV7-6	TRBJ2-2	NA	few
TGCGCCAGCAGCCCATCCTTTGAGACGGGCTACGAGCAGTACTTC	CASSPSFETGYEQYF	TRBV5-1	TRBJ2-7	NA	many
TGCGCCAGCAGCCAAGATCACGGGGGGCGCGGGCCCCAGCATTTT	CASSQDHGGRGPQHF	TRBV4-1	TRBJ1-5	NA	NA
TGTGCCAGCAGTTCAGGGCGGGACAGACACACAGATACGCAGTATTTT	CASSSGRDRHTDTQYF	TRBV6-6	TRBJ2-3	NA	many
TGTGCCATTAGAGGGGGAGATACGCAGTATTTT	CAIRGGDTQYF	TRBV21-1	TRBJ2-3	NA	NA
TGTGCCAGCAGCTTAAGACAGGGGGATAGCAATCAGCCCCAGCATTTT	CASSLRQGDSNQPQHF	TRBV7-8	TRBJ1-5	TRBD1	many
TGTGCCAGCAGTTACGTACGGACAGGGGGCGTAGGGAATGAGCAGTTCTTC	CASSYVRTGGVGNEQFF	TRBV6-6	TRBJ2-1	TRBD1	NA
TGCAGTGCTAGGCGACTAGCGGCTCACGAGCAGTACTTC	CSARRLAAHEQYF	TRBV20-1	TRBJ2-7	TRBD2	NA
TGCGCCAGCAGCCAAGATCCCTACGGCGGGAGGGCGAATGAGCAGTTCTTC	CASSQDPYGGRANEQFF	TRBV4-3	TRBJ2-1	TRBD2	many
TGTGCCAGCAGCCAAAGGGACCTCAACTATGGCTACACCTTC	CASSQRDLNYGYTF	TRBV7-9	TRBJ1-2	NA	many
TGTGCCAGCAGTTACTACGGGAGCGAGTACGAGCAGTACTTC	CASSYYGSEYEQYF	TRBV6-6	TRBJ2-7	NA	few
TGCAGCATAGGGGGGAATGAGCAGTTCTTC	CSIGGNEQFF	TRBV29-1	TRBJ2-1	NA	many
TGTGCCAGCAGCCAGGGAGCTGTCGGATCACCCCTCCACTTT	CASSQGAVGSPLHF	TRBV3-1	TRBJ1-6	NA	few
TGCAGCGTCGCGGACAGGGGGGGTGAAGCTTTCTTT	CSVADRGGEAFF	TRBV29-1	TRBJ1-1	TRBD1	NA
TGTGCCAGCAGCCAAGGAGGACCTGAGGGCTACACCTTC	CASSQGGPEGYTF	TRBV3-1	TRBJ1-2	NA	few
TGTGCCAGCAGCTTCCTGGGGGGGACTAGCGGGGACAATGAGCAGTTCTTC	CASSFLGGTSGDNEQFF	TRBV7-6	TRBJ2-1	TRBD2	few
TGCGCCAGCAGCAGTTTGAGTCAGCGAAGCACAGATACGCAGTATTTT	CASSSLSQRSTDTQYF	TRBV5-1	TRBJ2-3	NA	few
TGTGCCAGCAGCTTAGATCCCAGCCTCAATGAGCAGTTCTTC	CASSLDPSLNEQFF	TRBV11-2	TRBJ2-1	NA	few
TGCAGTGCTCCCCTCGGGGACAATGAGCAGTTCTTC	CSAPLGDNEQFF	TRBV20-1	TRBJ2-1	NA	NA
TGTGCCAGTAGTACCCCCGAGGTTAACACCGGGGAGCTGTTTTTT	CASSTPEVNTGELFF	TRBV19	TRBJ2-2	NA	NA
TGCAGCATTCCCGGGACAGGGGACACTGAAGCTTTCTTT	CSIPGTGDTEAFF	TRBV29-1	TRBJ1-1	TRBD1	many
TGTGCCAGCAGCGACAAGGACAGGGTCACGGAAAAACTGTTTTTT	CASSDKDRVTEKLFF	TRBV7-9	TRBJ1-4	TRBD1	many
TGTGCGACCGGGACAGTGAACACTGAAGCTTTCTTT	CATGTVNTEAFF	TRBV10-3	TRBJ1-1	TRBD1	NA
TGCAGCGCCGGCGGTCAACACACAGATACGCAGTATTTT	CSAGGQHTDTQYF	TRBV29-1	TRBJ2-3	NA	many
TGTGCCAGCAGATCCGGGCCGCGGAGGGGAAACATTCAGTACTTC	CASRSGPRRGNIQYF	TRBV6-1	TRBJ2-4	NA	many
TGTGCCAGCAGTTACTCGGGACTAGCGGTTGACGAGCAGTACTTC	CASSYSGLAVDEQYF	TRBV6-6	TRBJ2-7	TRBD2	NA
TGTGCCAGCAGTGTATTGCCGGGCCCCCCGGAATTTTCATCCTACAATGAGCAGTTCTTC	CASSVLPGPPEFSSYNEQFF	TRBV6-1	TRBJ2-1	NA	many
TGTGCCAGCAGCCAATCCGGGACTAGATCTGAGCAGTTCTTC	CASSQSGTRSEQFF	TRBV11-2	TRBJ2-1	TRBD2	few
TGCGCCAGCAGTCAACCAGGGGCGTCGTGGTACGAGCAGTACTTC	CASSQPGASWYEQYF	TRBV5-1	TRBJ2-7	NA	many
TGTGCCAGCAGCCAGTGGGCGGGGGTCTACAATGAGCAGTTCTTC	CASSQWAGVYNEQFF	TRBV7-9	TRBJ2-1	TRBD2	many
TGTGCCAGCAGTTTTCTAGCGGGAGTGGCCGATGAGCAGTTCTTC	CASSFLAGVADEQFF	TRBV27	TRBJ2-1	TRBD2	many
TGCGCCAGCAGCCCTGGGGACAGGGGGCGAGCCTACAATGAGCAGTTCTTC	CASSPGDRGRAYNEQFF	TRBV5-1	TRBJ2-1	TRBD1	few
TGTGCCAGCAGTTCCTGGACTAGCGGGAGAAACTACGAGCAGTACTTC	CASSSWTSGRNYEQYF	TRBV27	TRBJ2-7	TRBD2	few
TGCGCCAGCAGCCAAGATAGGACTAGCGTTACTTACGAGCAGTACTTC	CASSQDRTSVTYEQYF	TRBV4-3	TRBJ2-7	TRBD2	NA
TGTGCCAGCAGCTTACAGGGAATCTACGAGCAGTACTTC	CASSLQGIYEQYF	TRBV7-2	TRBJ2-7	NA	NA
TGTGCCACCAGCGGAGGGGGACGGGGGTCGCCCGGGGAGCTGTTTTTT	CATSGGGRGSPGELFF	TRBV15	TRBJ2-2	NA	NA
TGTGCCAGCAGTGAAGAGGGGCGGGAAAAACTGTTTTTT	CASSEEGREKLFF	TRBV25-1	TRBJ1-4	NA	once
TGTGCCAGCAGCTTGTATCGACAGGCGCGGAATTCACCCCTCCACTTT	CASSLYRQARNSPLHF	TRBV7-8	TRBJ1-6	NA	NA